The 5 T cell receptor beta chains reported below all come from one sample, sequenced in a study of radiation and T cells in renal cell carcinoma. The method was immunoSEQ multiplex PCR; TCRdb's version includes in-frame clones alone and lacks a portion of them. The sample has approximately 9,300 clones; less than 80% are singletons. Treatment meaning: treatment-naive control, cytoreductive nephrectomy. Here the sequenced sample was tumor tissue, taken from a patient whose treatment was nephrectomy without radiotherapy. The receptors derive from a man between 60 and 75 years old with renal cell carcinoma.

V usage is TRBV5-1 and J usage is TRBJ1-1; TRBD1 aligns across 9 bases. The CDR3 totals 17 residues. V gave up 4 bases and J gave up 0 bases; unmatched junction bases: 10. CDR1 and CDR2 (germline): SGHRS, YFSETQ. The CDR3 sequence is CASSLRDRETVNTEAFF. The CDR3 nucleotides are TGCGCCAGCAGCCTCCGGGACAGGGAGACGGTGAACACTGAAGCTTTCTTT. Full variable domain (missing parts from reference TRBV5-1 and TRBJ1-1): KAGVTQTPRYLIKTRGQQVTLSCSPISGHRSVSWYQQTPGQGLQFLFEYFSETQRNKGNFPGRFSGRQFSNSRSEMNVSTLELGDSALYLCASSLRDRETVNTEAFFGQGTRLTVV.

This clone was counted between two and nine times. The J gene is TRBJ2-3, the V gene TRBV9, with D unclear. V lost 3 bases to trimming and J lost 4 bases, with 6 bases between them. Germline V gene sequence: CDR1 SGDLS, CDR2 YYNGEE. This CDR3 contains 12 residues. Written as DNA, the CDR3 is TGTGCCAGCAGCGACGTAGCAGATACGCAGTATTTT. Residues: CASSDVADTQYF.

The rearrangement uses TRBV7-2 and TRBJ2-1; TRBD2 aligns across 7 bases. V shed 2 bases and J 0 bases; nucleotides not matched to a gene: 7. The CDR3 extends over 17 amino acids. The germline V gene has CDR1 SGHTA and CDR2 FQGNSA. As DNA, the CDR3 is TGTGCCAGCAGCTTATTGCCTACTAGCGTCTCCTACAATGAGCAGTTCTTC. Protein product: CASSLLPTSVSYNEQFF.

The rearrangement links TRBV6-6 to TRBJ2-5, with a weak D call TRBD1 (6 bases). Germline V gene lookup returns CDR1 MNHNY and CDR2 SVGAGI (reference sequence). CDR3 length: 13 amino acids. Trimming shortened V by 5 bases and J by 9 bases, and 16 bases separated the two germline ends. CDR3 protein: CASSSQGLGAQYF. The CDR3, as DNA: TGTGCCAGCAGTAGTCAGGGGCTGGGGGCCCAGTACTTC.

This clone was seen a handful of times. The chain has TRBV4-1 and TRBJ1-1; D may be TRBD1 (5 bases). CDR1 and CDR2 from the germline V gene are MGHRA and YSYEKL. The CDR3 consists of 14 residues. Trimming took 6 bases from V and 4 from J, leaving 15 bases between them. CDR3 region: CASSPGALATEAFF. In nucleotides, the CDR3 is TGCGCCAGCAGTCCCGGGGCCCTGGCCACTGAAGCTTTCTTT.